This TCR beta chain was sequenced during a study of graft-versus-host responses after intestinal transplantation. V shed 5 bases and J 5 bases; nucleotides not matched to a gene: 6. Germline values: CDR1 LNHNV, CDR2 YYDKDF (reference sequence). The CDR3 is 15 residues long. Sequencing was performed with immunoSEQ multiplex PCR; in TCRdb, only in-frame clones are kept and a portion is missing. The sample includes around 38,000 clones, 80% to 85% of them seen just once. This clonotype was obtained from a human patient who received an intestinal transplant, so some T cells may come from the graft donor. Specimen: PBMCs, collected approximately 1,000 days after transplant. This chain joins TRBV15 and TRBJ1-1; TRBD1 matches 12 bases. CDR3 sequence reads: CATSSGQGARTEAFF. CDR3 coding DNA: TGTGCCACCAGCTCGGGACAGGGGGCGCGGACTGAAGCTTTCTTT.